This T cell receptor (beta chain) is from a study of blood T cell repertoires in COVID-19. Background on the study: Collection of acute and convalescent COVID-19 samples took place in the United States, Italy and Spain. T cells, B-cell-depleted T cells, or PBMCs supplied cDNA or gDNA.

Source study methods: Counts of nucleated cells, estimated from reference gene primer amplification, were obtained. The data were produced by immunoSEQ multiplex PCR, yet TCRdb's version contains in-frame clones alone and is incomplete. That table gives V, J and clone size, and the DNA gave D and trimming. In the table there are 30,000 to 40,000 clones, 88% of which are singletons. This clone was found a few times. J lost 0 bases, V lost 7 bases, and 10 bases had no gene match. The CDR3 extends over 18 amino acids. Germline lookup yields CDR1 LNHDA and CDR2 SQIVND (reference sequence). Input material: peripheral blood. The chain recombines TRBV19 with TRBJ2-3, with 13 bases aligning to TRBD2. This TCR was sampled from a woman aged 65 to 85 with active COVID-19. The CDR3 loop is CASTGGLAGTPSTDTQYF. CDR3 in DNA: TGTGCCAGTACTGGGGGACTAGCGGGGACTCCTAGCACAGATACGCAGTATTTT.